The 15 T cell receptor beta chains in this list originate from one sample, sequenced in a study of shared clonotypes between healthy human individuals. The table came from immunoSEQ multiplex PCR; TCRdb's copy has only in-frame clones and leaves some out. The table has roughly 2 million clones, 90% to 95% seen once. The sample was naive CD4+ T cells sorted from blood. As for subset: CD45RA+ positively selected. The receptors shown here come from a man aged 18 to 29 in good health.

The gene calls are TRBV27 and TRBJ2-7, with D tentatively TRBD2 (6 bases). CDR1 and CDR2 (germline): MNHEY, SMNVEV (reference sequence). V was cut by 4 bases and J by 7 bases, with 23 bases left in between. The CDR3 is made up of 16 amino acids. CDR3: CASSSTRGAQLREQYF. CDR3 sequence (DNA): TGTGCCAGCAGTTCGACCCGCGGGGCACAGTTGAGAGAGCAGTACTTC.

The chain combines TRBV6-5 with TRBJ2-7; 7 bases match TRBD2. The CDR3 runs 15 residues. Germline CDR1 reads MNHEY; CDR2 reads SVGAGI. The trim removed 4 bases at V and 3 bases at J, leaving 9 bases unmatched. CDR3 in DNA: TGTGCCAGCAGTTCAGCCGAAGCGGGGTTCTACGAGCAGTACTTC. Protein product: CASSSAEAGFYEQYF.

This chain links TRBV7-3 with TRBJ2-1; 11 positions match TRBD2. The CDR3 consists of 16 residues. CDR1 and CDR2 from the germline V gene are SGHTA and FQGTGA. V was pared by 5 bases and J by 2 bases, with 5 bases of the junction left unmatched. The CDR3 reads CASSPQGLAAYNEQFF. The CDR3 DNA sequence: TGTGCCAGCAGCCCCCAGGGACTAGCGGCCTACAATGAGCAGTTCTTC.

On this clone itself: The junction and the germline gene differ at one end; a read error may be behind it. This chain links TRBV7-7 with TRBJ2-1; TRBD2 aligns across 7 bases. Germline V CDR1 and CDR2: SSHAT, FNYEAQ (reference sequence). CDR3 length equals 15 residues. In DNA form, the CDR3 reads TGTGCTAGCAGCTCAGGAGCGGGACCCTACAATGAGCAGTTCTTC. It encodes CASSSGAGPYNEQFF.

The chain carries TRBV28 and TRBJ2-7; perhaps TRBD2 as D (6 bases). Looked up from germline, CDR1 is MDHEN and CDR2 is SYDVKM. The CDR3 runs 17 residues. Trimming removed 6 bases at V and 1 base at J, with 22 bases between. CDR3 amino acids: CASRESQGGYTSYEQYF. In DNA form, the CDR3 reads TGTGCCAGCAGAGAGAGTCAGGGAGGTTACACGTCCTACGAGCAGTACTTC.

The CDR3 DNA follows: TGTGCCTGGAGGCCTTCAGGGCTGGGTGAAGCTTTCTTT. It codes for CAWRPSGLGEAFF. The chain employs TRBV30 and TRBJ1-1; TRBD1 is a possible D gene (5 bases). The V end lost 3 bases, the J end lost 7 bases, and 15 bases lay between the germline ends. CDR1 is GTSNPN, CDR2 SVGIG, per germline (reference sequence). The CDR3 is 13 amino acids.

This sequence joins TRBV10-3 and TRBJ2-2, with 9 positions matching TRBD2. The CDR3 has 16 amino acids. Germline CDR1 reads ENHRY; CDR2 reads SYGVKD. J gave up 1 base and V 3 bases, and 3 bases lay outside the gene matches. In DNA, the CDR3 is TGTGCCATCAGTGAAATACTAGCGGGGAACACCGGGGAGCTGTTTTTT. Its translation: CAISEILAGNTGELFF.

The chain employs TRBV6-4 and TRBJ1-5; D remains ambiguous. Trimming took off 7 bases at V and 0 bases at J, with 10 bases between the two ends. The germline CDR1 and CDR2 sequences are MRHNA and SNTAGT. This CDR3 comprises 14 residues. The CDR3 reads CASNYDTSNQPQHF. CDR3 DNA sequence: TGTGCCAGCAATTATGATACTAGCAATCAGCCCCAGCATTTT.

This clone came up once. This CDR3 is also generated by other DNA sequences in the sample. V and J are TRBV7-9 and TRBJ2-7; D is unclear. The CDR3 sequence is 11 residues long. Germline CDR1 and CDR2: SEHNR and FQNEAQ (reference sequence). Trimming took 6 bases from V and 2 from J, leaving 5 bases between them. CDR3 bases: TGTGCCAGCAGTGCCGCCTACGAGCAGTACTTC. Translating it yields CASSAAYEQYF.

The rearrangement joins TRBV14 to TRBJ1-1; no reliable D call. V lost 0 bases and J 4 bases, leaving 6 bases between the germline ends. The CDR3 covers 13 residues. The germline CDR1 and CDR2 sequences are SGHDN and FVKESK. The CDR3 DNA reads TGTGCCAGCAGCCAAGAAAGTGTCACTGAAGCTTTCTTT. Its protein is CASSQESVTEAFF.

V usage is TRBV19 and J usage is TRBJ1-2; D remains unclear. V shed 8 bases and J shed 2 bases, with 12 bases lying between them. Germline V gene data show CDR1 as LNHDA and CDR2 as SQIVND (reference sequence). The CDR3 runs to 13 residues. The CDR3, as DNA: TGTGCCAGTGGGTGGCGGCAGAACTATGGCTACACCTTC. Protein: CASGWRQNYGYTF.

A remark on this clone: The identical CDR3 is also encoded by other nucleotide sequences in the sample. The chain joins TRBV6-1 to TRBJ2-7; 10 bases are shared with TRBD1. With V trimmed by 6 bases and J by 2 bases, 1 base remained unmatched. Per the germline V gene, CDR1 is MNHNS and CDR2 is SASEGT. This CDR3 contains 13 residues. Here the CDR3 DNA reads TGTGCCAGCAGCGACAGGGGGCCCTACGAGCAGTACTTC. Translating it yields CASSDRGPYEQYF.

This chain connects TRBV11-2 to TRBJ2-7; 11 bases are a match to TRBD1. V dropped 1 base and J dropped 3; count of bases not matched to a gene: 5. The CDR3 totals 16 residues. Per germline, CDR1 SGHAT and CDR2 FQNNGV. The CDR3 reads CASSLGGQGGLYEQYF. The CDR3 DNA reads TGTGCCAGCAGCTTAGGGGGACAGGGGGGTCTCTACGAGCAGTACTTC.

This sequence joins TRBV6-1 and TRBJ2-2; 7 positions agree with TRBD1. CDR1 MNHNS and CDR2 SASEGT come from the germline V gene. V lost 6 bases to trimming and J lost 5 bases; unmatched junction nucleotides: 9. The CDR3 is 15 amino acids. Here the CDR3 reads CASSRDSSFTGELFF. CDR3 DNA: TGTGCCAGCAGCAGGGACAGTAGTTTTACCGGGGAGCTGTTTTTT.

The gene calls are TRBV27 and TRBJ1-2; unclear D gene. V lost 5 bases and J lost 5, with 18 bases in between. The CDR3 is made up of 15 amino acids. CDR1 is MNHEY, CDR2 SMNVEV, per germline (reference sequence). CDR3 in DNA: TGTGCCAGCAGTGGGAGCGCCGTAGGAAGTTATGGCTACACCTTC. This encodes CASSGSAVGSYGYTF.